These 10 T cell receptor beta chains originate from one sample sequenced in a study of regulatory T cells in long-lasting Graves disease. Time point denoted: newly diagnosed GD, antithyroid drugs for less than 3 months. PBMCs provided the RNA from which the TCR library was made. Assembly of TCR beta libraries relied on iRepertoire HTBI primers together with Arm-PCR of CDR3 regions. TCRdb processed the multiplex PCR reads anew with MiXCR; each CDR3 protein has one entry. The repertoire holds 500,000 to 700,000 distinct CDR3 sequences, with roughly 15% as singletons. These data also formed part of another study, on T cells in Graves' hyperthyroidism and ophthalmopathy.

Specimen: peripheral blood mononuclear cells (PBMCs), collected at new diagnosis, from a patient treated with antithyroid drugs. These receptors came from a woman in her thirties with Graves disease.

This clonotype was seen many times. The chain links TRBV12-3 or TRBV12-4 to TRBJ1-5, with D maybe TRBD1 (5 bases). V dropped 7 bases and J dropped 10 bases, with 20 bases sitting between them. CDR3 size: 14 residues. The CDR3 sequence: CASTPPGTLSPQHF. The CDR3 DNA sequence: TGTGCCAGCACCCCCCCCGGGACGCTTAGTCCCCAGCATTTT.

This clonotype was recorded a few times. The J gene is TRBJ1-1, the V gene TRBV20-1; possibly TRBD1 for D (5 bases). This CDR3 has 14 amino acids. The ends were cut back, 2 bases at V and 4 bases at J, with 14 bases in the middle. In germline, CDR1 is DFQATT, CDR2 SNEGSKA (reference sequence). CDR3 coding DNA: TGCAGTGCTAGATTGGTCCAGGGTGGCACTGAAGCTTTCTTT. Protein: CSARLVQGGTEAFF.

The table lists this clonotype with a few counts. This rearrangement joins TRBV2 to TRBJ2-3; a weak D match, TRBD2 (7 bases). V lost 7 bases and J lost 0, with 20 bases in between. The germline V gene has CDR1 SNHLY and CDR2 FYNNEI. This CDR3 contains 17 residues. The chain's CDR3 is CASTPLGGGASTDTQYF. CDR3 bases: TGTGCCAGCACCCCCTTGGGGGGGGGGGCTAGCACAGATACGCAGTATTTT.

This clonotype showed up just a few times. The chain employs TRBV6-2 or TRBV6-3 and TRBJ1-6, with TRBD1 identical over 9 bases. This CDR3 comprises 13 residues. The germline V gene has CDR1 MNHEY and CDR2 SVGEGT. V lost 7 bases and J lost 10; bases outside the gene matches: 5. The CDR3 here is CASKGTGRSPLHF. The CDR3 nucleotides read TGTGCCAGCAAAGGGACAGGGCGGTCACCCCTCCACTTT.

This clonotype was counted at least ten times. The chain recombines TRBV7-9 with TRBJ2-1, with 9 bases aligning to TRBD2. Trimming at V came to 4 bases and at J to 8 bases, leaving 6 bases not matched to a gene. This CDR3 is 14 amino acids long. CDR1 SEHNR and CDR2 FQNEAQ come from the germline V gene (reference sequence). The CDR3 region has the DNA TGTGCCAGCAGCTCATCGCGGGAGGGCCATGAGCAGTTCTTC. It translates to CASSSSREGHEQFF. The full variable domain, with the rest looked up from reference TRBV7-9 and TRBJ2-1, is DTGVSQNPRHKITKRGQNVTFRCDPISEHNRLYWYRQTLGQGPEFLTYFQNEAQLEKSRLLSDRFSAERPKGSFSTLEIQRTEQGDSAMYLCASSSSREGHEQFFGPGTRLTVL.

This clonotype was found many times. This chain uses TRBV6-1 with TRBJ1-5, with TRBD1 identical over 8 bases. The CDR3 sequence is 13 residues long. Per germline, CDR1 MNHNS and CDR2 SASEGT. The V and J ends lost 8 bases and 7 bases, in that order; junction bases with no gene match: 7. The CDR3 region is CASLGQGRQPQHF. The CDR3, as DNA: TGTGCCAGCTTAGGACAGGGTAGACAGCCCCAGCATTTT.

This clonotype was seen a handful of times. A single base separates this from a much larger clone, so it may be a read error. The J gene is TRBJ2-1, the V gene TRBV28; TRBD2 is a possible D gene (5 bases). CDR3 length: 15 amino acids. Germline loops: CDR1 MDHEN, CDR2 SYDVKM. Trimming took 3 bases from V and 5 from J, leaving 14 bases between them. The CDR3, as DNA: TGTGCCAGCAGTTTGCTTGGAGGCCCTAACAATGAGCAGTTCTTC. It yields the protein CASSLLGGPNNEQFF.

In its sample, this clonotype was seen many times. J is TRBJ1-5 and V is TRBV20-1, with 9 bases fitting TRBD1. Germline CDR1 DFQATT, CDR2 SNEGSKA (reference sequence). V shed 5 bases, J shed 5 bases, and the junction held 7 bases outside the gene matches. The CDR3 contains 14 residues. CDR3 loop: CSADRDRDDQPQHF. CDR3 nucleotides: TGCAGTGCTGACCGGGACAGGGACGATCAGCCCCAGCATTTT.

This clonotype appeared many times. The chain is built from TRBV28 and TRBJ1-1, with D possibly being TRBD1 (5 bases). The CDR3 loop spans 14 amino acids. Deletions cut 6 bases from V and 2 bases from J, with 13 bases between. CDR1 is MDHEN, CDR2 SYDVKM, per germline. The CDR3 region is CASRSGPRNTEAFF. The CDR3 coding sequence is TGTGCCAGCAGATCGGGACCGCGCAACACTGAAGCTTTCTTT.

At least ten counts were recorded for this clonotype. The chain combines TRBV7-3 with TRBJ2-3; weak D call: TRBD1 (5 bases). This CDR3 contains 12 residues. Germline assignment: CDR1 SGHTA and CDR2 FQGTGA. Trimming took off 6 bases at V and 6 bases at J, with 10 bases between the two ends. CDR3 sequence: CASRDKGDTQYF. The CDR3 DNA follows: TGTGCCAGCAGAGATAAGGGGGATACGCAGTATTTT.